Listed below are T cell receptor beta chains from one sample, sequenced in a study of blood T cells in healthy people across ages. TCRdb used MiXCR to reprocess the 5' RACE reads, holding one entry per CDR3 protein. The sample gives under 800,000 distinct CDR3 sequences, around 21% of which show up once; 3.5% to 4% is in the top ten. Input material: blood. These receptors were collected from a man between 70 and 80 years old in good health. The CDR3 runs from the conserved cysteine through the conserved F or W.

>TRBJ2-7|TRBV11-1
CASRPGQGESYEQYF
>TRBJ2-3|TRBV5-1
CASSLMKYTDTQYF
>TRBJ2-2|TRBV29-1
CSVLGVNTGELFF
>TRBJ2-1|TRBV3-1
CASSPSPDTNYNEQFF
>TRBJ2-5|TRBV5-1
CASSLVGNSEETQYF
>TRBJ2-4|TRBV6-6
CASSYSDANIQYF
>NA|TRBV5-1
CASSLEGENNNEQFF
>TRBJ1-2|TRBV12-3/TRBV12-4
CASSLIDMGRGYTF
>TRBJ2-1|TRBV15
CATSRAGYEQFF
>TRBJ2-7|TRBV25-1
CASSDGTAGTYEQYF
>TRBJ2-4|TRBV7-2
CASSHLAESNKNIQYF
>TRBJ2-1|TRBV6-1
CASAGLRNNEQFF
>TRBJ1-5|TRBV20-1
CSARRDSNQPQHF
>TRBJ1-2|TRBV28
CASSSLTGEGYTF
>TRBJ2-3|TRBV5-1
CASSPWTGGGTDTQYF
>TRBJ1-2|TRBV12-3/TRBV12-4
CASSSALGRGYTF
>TRBJ1-3|TRBV29-1
CSAGGAGNTIYF
>TRBJ2-5|TRBV15
CATSSRETQYF
>TRBJ2-1|TRBV2
CATSGSAPNEQFF
>TRBJ2-7|TRBV20-1
CSARDSIGRFDEQYF
>TRBJ2-7|TRBV29-1
CSVASSYEQYF
>TRBJ2-1|TRBV20-1
CSARLGSGSGYNEQFF
>TRBJ2-1|TRBV11-2
CASSLVAGWSYNEQFF